The clone carrying this T cell receptor beta chain was seen repeatedly, ten times or more. Its matching antigen is unknown. The CDR3 length is 14 residues. Trimming shortened V by 0 bases and J by 10 bases, and 13 bases separated the two germline ends. Germline V gives CDR1 SEHNR, CDR2 FQNEAQ (reference sequence). The record originates from a study of early T cells in non-severe SARS-CoV-2 infection. As for the study in general: The input, bulk RNA from unsorted whole blood, was sequenced, and chains were unpaired.

Findings of the study overall: VDJdb matching, biased toward anti-spike CD8 responses, missed private and CD4 specificities.

The TCR library protocol attached unique molecular identifiers to the individual cDNA molecules. TCRdb processed the 5' RACE reads anew with MiXCR; each CDR3 protein has one entry. The sample records some 58,000 distinct CDR3 sequences, around 13% being singletons. This sequence joins TRBV7-9 and TRBJ2-1; the D gene could be TRBD1 or TRBD2 (6 bases each). What was sequenced was whole blood. The sequence was obtained from an adult who was a healthcare worker with PCR-confirmed SARS-CoV-2 infection or an uninfected control (not recorded which). The CDR3 is CASSLAGGSLEQFF. The CDR3, as DNA: TGTGCCAGCAGCTTAGCGGGGGGCTCCTTGGAGCAGTTCTTC.